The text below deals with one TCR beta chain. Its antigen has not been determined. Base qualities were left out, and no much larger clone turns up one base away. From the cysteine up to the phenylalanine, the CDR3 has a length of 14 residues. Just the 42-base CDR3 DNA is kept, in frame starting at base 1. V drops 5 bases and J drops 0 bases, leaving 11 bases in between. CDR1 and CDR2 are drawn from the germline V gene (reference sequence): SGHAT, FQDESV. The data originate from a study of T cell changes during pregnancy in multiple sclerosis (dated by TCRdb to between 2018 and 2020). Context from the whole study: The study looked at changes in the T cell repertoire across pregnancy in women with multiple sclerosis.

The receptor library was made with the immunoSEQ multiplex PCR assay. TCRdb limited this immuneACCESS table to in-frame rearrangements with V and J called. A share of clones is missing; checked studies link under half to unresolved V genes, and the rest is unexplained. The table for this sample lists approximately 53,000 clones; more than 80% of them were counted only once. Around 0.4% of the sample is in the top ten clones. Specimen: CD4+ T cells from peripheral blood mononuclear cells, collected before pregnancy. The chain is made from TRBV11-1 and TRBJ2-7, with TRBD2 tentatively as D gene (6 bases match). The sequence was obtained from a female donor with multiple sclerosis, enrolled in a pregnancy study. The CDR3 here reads CASSPGRNSYEQYF. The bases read TGTGCCAGCAGCCCAGGGAGGAACTCCTACGAGCAGTACTTC. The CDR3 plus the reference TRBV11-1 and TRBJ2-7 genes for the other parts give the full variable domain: EAEVAQSPRYKITEKSQAVAFWCDPISGHATLYWYRQILGQGPELLVQFQDESVVDDSQLPKDRFSAERLKGVDSTLKIQPAELGDSAMYLCASSPGRNSYEQYFGPGTRLTVT.